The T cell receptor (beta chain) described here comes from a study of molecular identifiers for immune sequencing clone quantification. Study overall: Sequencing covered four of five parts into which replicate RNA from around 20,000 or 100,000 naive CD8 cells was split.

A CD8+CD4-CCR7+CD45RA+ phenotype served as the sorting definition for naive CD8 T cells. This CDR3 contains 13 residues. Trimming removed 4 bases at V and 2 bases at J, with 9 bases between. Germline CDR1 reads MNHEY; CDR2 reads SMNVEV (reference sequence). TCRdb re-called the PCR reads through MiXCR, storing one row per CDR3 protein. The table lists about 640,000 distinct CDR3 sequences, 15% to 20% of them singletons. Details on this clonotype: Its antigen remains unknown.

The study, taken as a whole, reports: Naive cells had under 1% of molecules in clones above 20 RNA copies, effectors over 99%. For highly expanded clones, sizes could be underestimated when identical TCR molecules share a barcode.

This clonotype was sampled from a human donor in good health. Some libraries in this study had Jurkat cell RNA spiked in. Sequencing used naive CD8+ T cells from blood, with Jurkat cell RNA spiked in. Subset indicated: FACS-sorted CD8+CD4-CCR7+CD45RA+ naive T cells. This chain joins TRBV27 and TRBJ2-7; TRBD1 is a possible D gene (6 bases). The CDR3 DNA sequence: TGTGCCAGCAGTTGGCAGGGGCCCTACGAGCAGTACTTC. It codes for CASSWQGPYEQYF.